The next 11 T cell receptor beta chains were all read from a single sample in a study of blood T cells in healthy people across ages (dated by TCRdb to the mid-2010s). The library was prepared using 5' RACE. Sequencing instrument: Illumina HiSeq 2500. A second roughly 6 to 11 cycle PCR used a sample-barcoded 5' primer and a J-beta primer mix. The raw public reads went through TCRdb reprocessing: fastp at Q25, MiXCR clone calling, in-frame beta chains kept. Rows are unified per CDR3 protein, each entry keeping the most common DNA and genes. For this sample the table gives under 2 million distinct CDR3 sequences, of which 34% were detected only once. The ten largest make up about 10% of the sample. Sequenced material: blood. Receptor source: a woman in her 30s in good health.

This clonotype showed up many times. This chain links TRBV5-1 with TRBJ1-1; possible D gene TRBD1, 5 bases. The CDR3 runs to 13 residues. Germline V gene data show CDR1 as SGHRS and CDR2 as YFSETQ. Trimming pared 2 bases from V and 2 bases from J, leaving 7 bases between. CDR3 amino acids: CASSFGANTEAFF. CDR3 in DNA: TGCGCCAGCAGCTTTGGGGCAAACACTGAAGCTTTCTTT.

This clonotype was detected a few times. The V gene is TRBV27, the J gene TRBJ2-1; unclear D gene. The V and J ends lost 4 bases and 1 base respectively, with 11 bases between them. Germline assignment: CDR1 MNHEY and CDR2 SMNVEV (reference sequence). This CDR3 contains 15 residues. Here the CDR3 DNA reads TGTGCCAGCAGTTGGTCCCAAAGTTCCTACAATGAGCAGTTCTTC. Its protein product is CASSWSQSSYNEQFF.

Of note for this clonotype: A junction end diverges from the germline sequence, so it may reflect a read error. The CDR3 here is CASSAHWARNIQYF. The CDR3 DNA follows: TGTGCCAGCAGCGCGCACTGGGCCAGAAACATTCAGTACTTC. This chain connects TRBV7-2 to TRBJ2-4; D ambiguous. Per germline, CDR1 SGHTA and CDR2 FQGNSA. This CDR3 is 14 amino acids long.

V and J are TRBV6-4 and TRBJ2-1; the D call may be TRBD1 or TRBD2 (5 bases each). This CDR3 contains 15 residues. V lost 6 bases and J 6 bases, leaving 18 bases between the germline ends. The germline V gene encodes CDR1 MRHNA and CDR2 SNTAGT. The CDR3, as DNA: TGTGCCAGCAGCCCCAGCGTGGGGGTTCTCAATGAGCAGTTCTTC. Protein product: CASSPSVGVLNEQFF.

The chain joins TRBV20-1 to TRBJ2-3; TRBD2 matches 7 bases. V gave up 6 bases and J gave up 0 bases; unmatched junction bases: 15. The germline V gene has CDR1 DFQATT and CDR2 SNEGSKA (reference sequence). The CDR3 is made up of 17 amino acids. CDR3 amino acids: CSALTPSGPDSTDTQYF. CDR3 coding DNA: TGCAGTGCCCTTACCCCTAGCGGCCCCGATAGCACAGATACGCAGTATTTT.

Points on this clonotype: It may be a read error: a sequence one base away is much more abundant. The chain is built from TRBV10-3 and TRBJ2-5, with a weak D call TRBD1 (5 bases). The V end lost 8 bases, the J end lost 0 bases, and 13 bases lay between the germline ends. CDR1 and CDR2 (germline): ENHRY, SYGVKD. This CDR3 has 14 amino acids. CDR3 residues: CAIRVRTNQETQYF. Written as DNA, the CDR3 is TGTGCCATCCGTGTCAGGACAAACCAAGAGACCCAGTACTTC.

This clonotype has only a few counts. The CDR3 here is CATSRDLGLVTDTQYF. As DNA, the CDR3 is TGTGCCACCAGCAGAGATTTGGGACTGGTGACAGATACGCAGTATTTT. V usage is TRBV15 and J usage is TRBJ2-3; possibly TRBD2 for D (6 bases). The length of the CDR3 is 16 residues. Germline loops: CDR1 LNHNV, CDR2 YYDKDF (reference sequence). The germline V and J ends were trimmed by 0 bases and 3 bases, with 13 bases remaining between them. The full variable domain, in which reference TRBV15 and TRBJ2-3 provide the parts outside the CDR3, is DAMVIQNPRYQVTQFGKPVTLSCSQTLNHNVMYWYQQKSSQAPKLLFHYYDKDFNNEADTPDNFQSRRPNTSFCFLDIRSPGLGDTAMYLCATSRDLGLVTDTQYFGPGTRLTVL.

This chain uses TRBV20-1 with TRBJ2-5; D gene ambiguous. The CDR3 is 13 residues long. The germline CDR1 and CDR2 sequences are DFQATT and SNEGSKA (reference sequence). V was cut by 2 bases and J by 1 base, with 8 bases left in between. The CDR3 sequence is CSARPQVQETQYF. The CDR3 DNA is TGCAGTGCTAGACCGCAGGTCCAAGAGACCCAGTACTTC.

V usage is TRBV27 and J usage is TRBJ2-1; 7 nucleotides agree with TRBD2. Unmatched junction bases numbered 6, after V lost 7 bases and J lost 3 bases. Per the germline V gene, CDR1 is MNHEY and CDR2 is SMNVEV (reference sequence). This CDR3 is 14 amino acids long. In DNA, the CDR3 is TGTGCCAGCAAGTCGGGGGGTGACTACAATGAGCAGTTCTTC. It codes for CASKSGGDYNEQFF.

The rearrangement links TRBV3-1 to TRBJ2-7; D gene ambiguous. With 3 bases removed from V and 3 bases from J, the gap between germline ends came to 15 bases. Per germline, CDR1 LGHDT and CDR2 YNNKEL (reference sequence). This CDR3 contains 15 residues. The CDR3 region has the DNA TGTGCCAGCAGCCACGACCGAAGGGCCTACTACGAGCAGTACTTC. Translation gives CASSHDRRAYYEQYF.

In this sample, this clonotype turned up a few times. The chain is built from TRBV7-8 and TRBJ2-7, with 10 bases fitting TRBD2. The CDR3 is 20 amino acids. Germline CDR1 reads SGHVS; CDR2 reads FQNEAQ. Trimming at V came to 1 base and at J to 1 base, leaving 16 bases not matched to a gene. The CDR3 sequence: CASSLGAGTSVALGSYEQYF. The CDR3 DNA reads TGTGCCAGCAGCTTAGGGGCCGGGACTAGCGTGGCTCTTGGTTCCTACGAGCAGTACTTC.